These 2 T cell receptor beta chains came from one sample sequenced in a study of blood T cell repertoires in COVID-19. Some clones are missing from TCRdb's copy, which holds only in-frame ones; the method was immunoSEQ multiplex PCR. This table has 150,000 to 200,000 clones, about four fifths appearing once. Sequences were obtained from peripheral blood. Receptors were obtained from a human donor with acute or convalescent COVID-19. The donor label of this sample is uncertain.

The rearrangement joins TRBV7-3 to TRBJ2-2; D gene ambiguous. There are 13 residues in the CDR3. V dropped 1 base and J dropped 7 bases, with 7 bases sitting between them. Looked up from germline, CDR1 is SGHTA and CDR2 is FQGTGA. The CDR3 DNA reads TGTGCCAGCAGCTTAAGAGCCCACGGGGAGCTGTTTTTT. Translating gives CASSLRAHGELFF.

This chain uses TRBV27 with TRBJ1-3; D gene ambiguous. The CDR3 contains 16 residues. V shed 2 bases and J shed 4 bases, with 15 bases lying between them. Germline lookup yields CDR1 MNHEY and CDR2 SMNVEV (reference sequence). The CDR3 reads CASSLGPALSGNTIYF. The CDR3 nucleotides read TGTGCCAGCAGTTTAGGGCCAGCCCTATCCGGAAACACCATATATTTT.